This T cell receptor beta chain derives from a study of blood T cell repertoires in COVID-19. Germline CDR1 SGHNT, CDR2 YYREEE (reference sequence). The length of the CDR3 is 16 residues. J gave up 6 bases and V 4 bases, and 12 bases lay outside the gene matches. Recovered status applied to Cohort 3 donors who had two consecutive negative PCRs. It also applied to those with clearance or with symptom resolution. In the original processing: For nucleated cells, counts were estimated from reference gene primer amplification. Sequencing used immunoSEQ multiplex PCR; TCRdb keeps in-frame clones, though not all of them. The V and J calls and clone size come from that table; D and trimming were worked out from the DNA. The sample carries 200,000 to 250,000 clones, 84% recorded once.

This clonotype originated in a woman aged 40 to 55 who had recovered from COVID-19. The chain recombines TRBV5-4 with TRBJ2-2, with 7 nucleotides matching TRBD2. Sequences were obtained from PBMCs or T cells enriched from blood (not recorded which). CDR3 sequence: CASSPLSGTTPGELFF. CDR3 coding DNA: TGTGCCAGCAGCCCCTTGAGCGGGACGACCCCCGGGGAGCTGTTTTTT.